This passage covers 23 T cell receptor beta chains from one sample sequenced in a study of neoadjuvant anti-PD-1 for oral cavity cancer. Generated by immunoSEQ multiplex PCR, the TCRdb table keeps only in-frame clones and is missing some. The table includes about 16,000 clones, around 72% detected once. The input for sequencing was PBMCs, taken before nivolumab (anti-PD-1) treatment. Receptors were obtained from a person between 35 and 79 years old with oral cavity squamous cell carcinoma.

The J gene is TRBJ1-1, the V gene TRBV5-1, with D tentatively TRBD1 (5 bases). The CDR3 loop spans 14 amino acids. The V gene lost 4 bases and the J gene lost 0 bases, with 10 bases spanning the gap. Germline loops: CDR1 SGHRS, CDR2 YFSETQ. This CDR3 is CASSAGEVNTEAFF. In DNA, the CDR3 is TGCGCCAGCAGCGCGGGGGAAGTGAACACTGAAGCTTTCTTT.

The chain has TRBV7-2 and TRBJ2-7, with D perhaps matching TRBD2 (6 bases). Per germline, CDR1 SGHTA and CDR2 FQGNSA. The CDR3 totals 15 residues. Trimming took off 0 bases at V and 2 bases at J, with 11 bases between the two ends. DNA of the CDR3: TGTGCCAGCAGCTTAGCGGGAGGTGCAACCTACGAGCAGTACTTC. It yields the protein CASSLAGGATYEQYF.

The CDR3 DNA follows: TGTGCCAGCAGTTCACCCTTGGGCACTGAAGCTTTCTTT. This translates into CASSSPLGTEAFF. This chain connects TRBV6-5 to TRBJ1-1; D not certain. CDR3 size: 13 residues. Trimming took off 4 bases at V and 4 bases at J, with 10 bases between the two ends. Germline CDR1 is MNHEY and CDR2 is SVGAGI.

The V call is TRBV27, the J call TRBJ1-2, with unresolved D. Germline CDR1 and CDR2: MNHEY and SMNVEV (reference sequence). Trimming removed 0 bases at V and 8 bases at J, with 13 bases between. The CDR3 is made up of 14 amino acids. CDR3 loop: CASSLSSGLRGYTF. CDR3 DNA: TGTGCCAGCAGTTTATCTTCGGGCCTTCGGGGCTACACCTTC.

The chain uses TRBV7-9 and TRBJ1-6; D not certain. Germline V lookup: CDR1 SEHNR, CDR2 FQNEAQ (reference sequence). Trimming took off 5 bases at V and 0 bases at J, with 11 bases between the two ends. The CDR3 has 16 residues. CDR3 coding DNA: TGTGCCAGCAGCATACGGGGAAGCTCCTATAATTCACCCCTCCACTTT. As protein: CASSIRGSSYNSPLHF.

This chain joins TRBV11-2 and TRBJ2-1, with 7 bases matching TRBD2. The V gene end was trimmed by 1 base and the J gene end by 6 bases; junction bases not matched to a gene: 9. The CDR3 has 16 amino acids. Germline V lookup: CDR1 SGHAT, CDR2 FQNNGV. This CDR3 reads CASSLAYQGGTNEQFF. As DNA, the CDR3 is TGTGCCAGCAGCTTAGCTTACCAGGGAGGGACCAATGAGCAGTTCTTC.

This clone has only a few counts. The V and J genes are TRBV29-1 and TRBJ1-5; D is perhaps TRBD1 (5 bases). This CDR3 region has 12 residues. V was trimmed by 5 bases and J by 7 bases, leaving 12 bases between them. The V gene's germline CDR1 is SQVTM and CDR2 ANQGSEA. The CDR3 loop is CSVQDIEQPQHF. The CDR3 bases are TGCAGCGTTCAGGACATCGAGCAGCCCCAGCATTTT.

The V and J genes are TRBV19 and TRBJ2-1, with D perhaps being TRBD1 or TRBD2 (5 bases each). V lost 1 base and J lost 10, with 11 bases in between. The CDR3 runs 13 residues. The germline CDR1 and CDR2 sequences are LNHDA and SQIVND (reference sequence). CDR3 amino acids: CASSIGDLREQFF. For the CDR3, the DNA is TGTGCCAGTAGTATAGGGGACCTTAGGGAGCAGTTCTTC.

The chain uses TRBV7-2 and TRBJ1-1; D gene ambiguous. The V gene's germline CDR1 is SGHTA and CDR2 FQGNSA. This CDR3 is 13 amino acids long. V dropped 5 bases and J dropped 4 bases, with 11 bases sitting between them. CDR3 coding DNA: TGTGCCAGCAGCCCCCACCAGGCCACTGAAGCTTTCTTT. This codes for CASSPHQATEAFF.

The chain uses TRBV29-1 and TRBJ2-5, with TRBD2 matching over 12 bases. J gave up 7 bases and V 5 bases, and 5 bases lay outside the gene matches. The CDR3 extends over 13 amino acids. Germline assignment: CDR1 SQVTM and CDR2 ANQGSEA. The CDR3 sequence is CSVLAGGDGTQYF. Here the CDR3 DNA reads TGCAGCGTTCTAGCGGGAGGGGACGGGACCCAGTACTTC. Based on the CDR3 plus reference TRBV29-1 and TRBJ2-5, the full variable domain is SAVISQKPSRDICQRGTSLTIQCQVDSQVTMMFWYRQQPGQSLTLIATANQGSEATYESGFVIDKFPISRPNLTFSTLTVSNMSPEDSSIYLCSVLAGGDGTQYFGPGTRLLVL.

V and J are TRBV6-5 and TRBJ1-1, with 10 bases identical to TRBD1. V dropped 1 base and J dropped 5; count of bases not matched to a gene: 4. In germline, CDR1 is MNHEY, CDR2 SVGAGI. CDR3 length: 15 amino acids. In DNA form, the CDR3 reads TGTGCCAGCAGTTACTGGGACAGGGGTTTGACTGAAGCTTTCTTT. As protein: CASSYWDRGLTEAFF.

The CDR3 coding sequence is TGCGCCAGCAGCGGTCAGGGGAGGGACACTGAAGCTTTCTTT. Protein: CASSGQGRDTEAFF. V usage is TRBV5-1 and J usage is TRBJ1-1; tentative D call: TRBD1 (6 bases). The V end was cut by 4 bases, the J end by 3 bases, with 13 bases between. This CDR3 contains 14 residues. The germline CDR1 and CDR2 sequences are SGHRS and YFSETQ.

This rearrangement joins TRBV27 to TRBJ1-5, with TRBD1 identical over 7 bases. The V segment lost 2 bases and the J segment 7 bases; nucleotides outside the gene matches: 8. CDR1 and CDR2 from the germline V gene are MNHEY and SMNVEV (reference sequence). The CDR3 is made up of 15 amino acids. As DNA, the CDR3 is TGTGCCAGCAGTTTAAACCTCGGGACAGCACAGCCCCAGCATTTT. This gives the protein CASSLNLGTAQPQHF.

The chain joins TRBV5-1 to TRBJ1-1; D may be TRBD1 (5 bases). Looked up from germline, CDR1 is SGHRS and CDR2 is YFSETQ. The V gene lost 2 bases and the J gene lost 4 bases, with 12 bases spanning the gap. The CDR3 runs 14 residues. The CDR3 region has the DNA TGCGCCAGCAGCTTACAGGTCGACACCACTGAAGCTTTCTTT. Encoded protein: CASSLQVDTTEAFF.

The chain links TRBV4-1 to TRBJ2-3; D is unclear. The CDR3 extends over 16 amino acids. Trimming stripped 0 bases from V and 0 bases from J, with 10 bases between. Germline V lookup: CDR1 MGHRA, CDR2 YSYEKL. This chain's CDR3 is CASSQEEQRSTDTQYF. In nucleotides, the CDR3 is TGCGCCAGCAGCCAAGAAGAGCAGCGAAGCACAGATACGCAGTATTTT.

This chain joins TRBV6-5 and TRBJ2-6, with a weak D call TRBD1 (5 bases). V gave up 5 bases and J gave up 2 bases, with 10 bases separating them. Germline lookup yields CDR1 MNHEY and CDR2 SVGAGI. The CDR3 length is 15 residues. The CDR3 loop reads CASSPQGPGANVLTF. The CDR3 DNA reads TGTGCCAGCAGTCCGCAGGGCCCTGGGGCCAACGTCCTGACTTTC.

The CDR3: CASSSSGGVYNEQFF. DNA of the CDR3: TGTGCCAGCAGCAGTAGCGGGGGCGTTTACAATGAGCAGTTCTTC. The chain links TRBV5-4 to TRBJ2-1, with 9 bases lining up with TRBD2. CDR3 length: 15 amino acids. The germline V gene has CDR1 SGHNT and CDR2 YYREEE (reference sequence). With V trimmed by 4 bases and J by 4 bases, 6 bases remained unmatched.

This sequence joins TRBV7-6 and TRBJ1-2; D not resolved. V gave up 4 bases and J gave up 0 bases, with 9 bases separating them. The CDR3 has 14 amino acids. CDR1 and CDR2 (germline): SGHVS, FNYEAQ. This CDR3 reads CASSSRLSNYGYTF. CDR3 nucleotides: TGTGCCAGCAGCTCCCGCCTTTCTAACTATGGCTACACCTTC. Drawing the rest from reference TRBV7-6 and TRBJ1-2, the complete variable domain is GAGVSQSPRYKVTKRGQDVALRCDPISGHVSLYWYRQALGQGPEFLTYFNYEAQQDKSGLPNDRFSAERPEGSISTLTIQRTEQRDSAMYRCASSSRLSNYGYTFGSGTRLTVV.

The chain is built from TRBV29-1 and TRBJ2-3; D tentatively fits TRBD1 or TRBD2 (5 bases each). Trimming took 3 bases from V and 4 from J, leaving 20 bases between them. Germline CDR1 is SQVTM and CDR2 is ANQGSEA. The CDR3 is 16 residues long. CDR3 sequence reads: CSVEPPGRDPADTQYF. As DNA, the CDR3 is TGCAGCGTTGAGCCTCCCGGTCGGGACCCTGCAGATACGCAGTATTTT.

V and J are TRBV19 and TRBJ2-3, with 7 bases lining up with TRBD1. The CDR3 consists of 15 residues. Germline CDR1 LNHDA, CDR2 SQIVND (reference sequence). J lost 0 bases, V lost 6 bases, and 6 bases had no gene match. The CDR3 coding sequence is TGTGCCAGTAGCTCAAGACAGGGAAGCACAGATACGCAGTATTTT. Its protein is CASSSRQGSTDTQYF.

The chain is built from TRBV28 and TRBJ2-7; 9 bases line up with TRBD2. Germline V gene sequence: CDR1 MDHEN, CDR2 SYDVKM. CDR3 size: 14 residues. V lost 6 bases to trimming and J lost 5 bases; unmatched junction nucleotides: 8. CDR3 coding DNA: TGTGCCAGCAGAGCAGCGGGAGGTTTGAACGAGCAGTACTTC. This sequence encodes CASRAAGGLNEQYF.

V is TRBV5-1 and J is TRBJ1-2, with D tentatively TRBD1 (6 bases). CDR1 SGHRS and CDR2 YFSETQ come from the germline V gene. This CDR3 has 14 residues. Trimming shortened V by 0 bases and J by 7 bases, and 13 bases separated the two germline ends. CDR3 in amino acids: CASSLGPGERGYTF. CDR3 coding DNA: TGCGCCAGCAGCTTGGGGCCAGGGGAACGTGGCTACACCTTC. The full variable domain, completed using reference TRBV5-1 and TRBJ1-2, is KAGVTQTPRYLIKTRGQQVTLSCSPISGHRSVSWYQQTPGQGLQFLFEYFSETQRNKGNFPGRFSGRQFSNSRSEMNVSTLELGDSALYLCASSLGPGERGYTFGSGTRLTVV.

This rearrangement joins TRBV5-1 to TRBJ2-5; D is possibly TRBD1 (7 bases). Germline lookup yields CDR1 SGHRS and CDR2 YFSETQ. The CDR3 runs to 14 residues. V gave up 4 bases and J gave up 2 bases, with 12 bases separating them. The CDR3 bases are TGCGCCAGCAGCCGCGGGACAGCACAAGAGACCCAGTACTTC. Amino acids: CASSRGTAQETQYF.